These 12 T cell receptor beta chains were all obtained from the same sample, sequenced in a study of shared clonotypes between healthy human individuals. Measured with immunoSEQ multiplex PCR; TCRdb has only the in-frame clones, and not every one. The sample gives around 700,000 clones, about three quarters of which show up once; 1.5% to 2% is in the top ten. The sequencing input was memory CD4+ T cells sorted from blood. Regarding subset: CD45RA-negative fraction. All receptors derive from a woman in her 30s in good health.

Points on this clone: A far larger clone is only one base removed, so a read error is likely. The same CDR3 can be traced to other DNA sequences in this sample. This chain links TRBV15 with TRBJ2-6; 7 nucleotides match TRBD1. Looked up from germline, CDR1 is LNHNV and CDR2 is YYDKDF (reference sequence). The CDR3 spans 16 residues. The CDR3 spells CATSPRTGSGANVLTF. CDR3 bases: TGTGCCACCAGCCCGCGGACAGGATCTGGGGCCAACGTCCTGACTTTT.

This rearrangement joins TRBV25-1 to TRBJ2-5; TRBD2 agrees at 14 bases. The V and J ends lost 6 bases and 1 base, in that order; junction bases with no gene match: 10. The germline V gene has CDR1 MGHDK and CDR2 SYGVNS. The CDR3 spans 18 residues. CDR3 loop: CASRALGLAGAGQETQYF. CDR3 in DNA: TGTGCCAGCAGAGCCCTGGGACTAGCGGGAGCGGGCCAAGAGACCCAGTACTTC.

The rearrangement links TRBV6-6 to TRBJ1-5, with 10 positions matching TRBD1. Germline V lookup: CDR1 MNHNY, CDR2 SVGAGI (reference sequence). CDR3 size: 14 residues. Trimming cost V 3 bases and J 6 bases; bases outside gene matches: 2. CDR3 DNA: TGTGCCAGCAGTTATTGGACAGGGGGTCAGCCCCAGCATTTT. Protein product: CASSYWTGGQPQHF.

The rearrangement joins TRBV6-4 to TRBJ2-7; TRBD2 might be the D (5 bases). Trimming removed 0 bases from V and 3 bases from J, with 21 bases in between. CDR1 is MRHNA, CDR2 SNTAGT, per germline. The CDR3 is 18 amino acids. This chain's CDR3 is CASSDSRENPFPYYEQYF. CDR3 bases: TGTGCCAGCAGTGACTCGAGGGAGAACCCATTCCCTTACTACGAGCAGTACTTC.

This chain connects TRBV11-2 to TRBJ2-7, with 14 bases identical to TRBD2. V was clipped by 3 bases and J by 2 bases; unmatched bases: 0. Germline-derived CDR1 and CDR2 are SGHAT and FQNNGV. The CDR3 runs to 15 residues. This chain's CDR3 is CASSLGLAGAYEQYF. For the CDR3, the DNA is TGTGCCAGCAGCTTGGGACTAGCGGGGGCCTACGAGCAGTACTTC.

The chain couples TRBV5-4 to TRBJ1-1, with 7 bases identical to TRBD1. V was clipped by 4 bases and J by 6 bases; unmatched bases: 6. The CDR3 extends over 13 amino acids. The germline V gene has CDR1 SGHNT and CDR2 YYREEE (reference sequence). CDR3 nucleotides: TGTGCCAGCAGCGGACAACAGGGGTCTGAAGCTTTCTTT. It codes for CASSGQQGSEAFF.

The CDR3 region has the DNA TGTGCCAGCAGTTCGCCCCGTAGCGGGAGGGGAGATACGCAGTATTTT. This translates into CASSSPRSGRGDTQYF. The chain is built from TRBV6-6 and TRBJ2-3, with 11 bases aligning to TRBD2. Germline V gene data show CDR1 as MNHNY and CDR2 as SVGAGI (reference sequence). Unmatched junction bases numbered 8, after V lost 4 bases and J lost 5 bases. The CDR3 runs 16 residues.

V is TRBV5-1 and J is TRBJ2-5, with 8 bases matching TRBD2. Germline V CDR1 and CDR2: SGHRS, YFSETQ. The CDR3 runs to 15 residues. V lost 1 base and J lost 2; bases outside the gene matches: 4. The CDR3 sequence is CASSLWSGGQETQYF. In DNA, the CDR3 is TGCGCCAGCAGCTTGTGGTCGGGGGGGCAAGAGACCCAGTACTTC.

The J gene is TRBJ2-7, the V gene TRBV28; 9 bases line up with TRBD2. V lost 7 bases and J lost 2; bases outside the gene matches: 9. The CDR3 spans 15 residues. Germline CDR1 reads MDHEN; CDR2 reads SYDVKM. The CDR3 sequence: CASTLGLARTYEQYF. The CDR3 DNA reads as TGTGCCAGCACCCTAGGACTAGCGAGAACCTACGAGCAGTACTTC.

V usage is TRBV15 and J usage is TRBJ1-4; 7 nucleotides agree with TRBD1. The CDR3 extends over 14 amino acids. The trim removed 5 bases at V and 5 bases at J, leaving 5 bases unmatched. Germline CDR1 is LNHNV and CDR2 is YYDKDF (reference sequence). The DNA of the CDR3 is TGTGCCACCAGCGCAGGGGGGTTAAATGAAAAACTGTTTTTT. This sequence encodes CATSAGGLNEKLFF.

The chain couples TRBV7-7 to TRBJ2-7; 7 bases agree with TRBD1. J lost 5 bases, V lost 1 base, and 11 bases had no gene match. The germline gives CDR1 SSHAT, CDR2 FNYEAQ (reference sequence). The CDR3 totals 16 residues. CDR3 sequence: CASSLVNFDRANEQYF. The CDR3 DNA reads as TGTGCCAGCAGCTTAGTTAATTTCGACAGGGCGAACGAGCAGTACTTC. The variable domain in full, completed from reference TRBV7-7 and TRBJ2-7, reads GAGVSQSPRYKVTKRGQDVTLRCDPISSHATLYWYQQALGQGPEFLTYFNYEAQPDKSGLPSDRFSAERPEGSISTLTIQRTEQRDSAMYRCASSLVNFDRANEQYFGPGTRLTVT.

This clone turned up a few times. The rearrangement uses TRBV10-3 and TRBJ2-7; 9 nucleotides align to TRBD1. Germline CDR1 reads ENHRY; CDR2 reads SYGVKD. This CDR3 contains 14 residues. Trimming at V came to 6 bases and at J to 9 bases, leaving 12 bases not matched to a gene. The CDR3: CAISTGTGFLGQYF. CDR3 in DNA: TGTGCCATCAGCACCGGGACAGGGTTTTTGGGGCAGTACTTC.